This T cell receptor (beta chain) was identified in a study of T cell responses to AZD1222 COVID-19 vaccine. Clones were sequenced by immunoSEQ multiplex PCR, and TCRdb holds only the in-frame ones, with some missing. This repertoire shows about 140,000 clones, roughly 92% found once; its top ten account for approximately 3.8%. The material sequenced was peripheral blood, taken 28 days after the second AZD1222 dose. This clonotype was sampled from an adult who received the AZD1222 COVID-19 vaccine.

CDR3 DNA: TGCGCCAGCAGCCGCGGGACTAGCGGGAAGCATACGCAGTATTTT. Its protein product is CASSRGTSGKHTQYF. This chain connects TRBV5-1 to TRBJ2-3; 13 nucleotides line up with TRBD2. V trimming: 4 bases; J trimming: 7 bases; junction bases outside the gene matches: 6. Germline CDR1 SGHRS, CDR2 YFSETQ. This CDR3 is 15 amino acids long.